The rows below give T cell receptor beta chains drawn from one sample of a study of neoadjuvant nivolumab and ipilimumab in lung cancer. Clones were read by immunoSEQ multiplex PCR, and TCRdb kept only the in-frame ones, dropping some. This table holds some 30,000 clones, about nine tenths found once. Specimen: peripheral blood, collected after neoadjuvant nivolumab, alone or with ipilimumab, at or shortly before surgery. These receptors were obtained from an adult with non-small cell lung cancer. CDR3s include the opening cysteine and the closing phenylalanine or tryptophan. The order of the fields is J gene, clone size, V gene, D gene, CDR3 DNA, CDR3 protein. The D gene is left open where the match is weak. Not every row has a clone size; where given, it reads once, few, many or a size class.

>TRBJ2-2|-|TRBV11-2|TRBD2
TGTGCCAGCAGCTTACGGACTAGCGGGGTAACCGGGGAGCTGTTTTTT
CASSLRTSGVTGELFF
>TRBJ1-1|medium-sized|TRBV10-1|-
TGCGCCAGCAGACAGACCATGAACACTGAAGCTTTCTTT
CASRQTMNTEAFF
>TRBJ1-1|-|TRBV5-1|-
TGCGCCAGCAGCATCCCGGGACGGTCTCTGAACACTGAAGCTTTCTTT
CASSIPGRSLNTEAFF
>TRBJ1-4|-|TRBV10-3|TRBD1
TGTGCCATCAGTGCGGGACAGTCCGATGAAAAACTGTTTTTT
CAISAGQSDEKLFF
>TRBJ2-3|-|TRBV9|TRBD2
TGTGCCAGCAGCGTAGACCCAGCGGGGGGGCCAAATACGCAGTATTTT
CASSVDPAGGPNTQYF
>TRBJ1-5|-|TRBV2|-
TGTGCCAGCAGGGGAGACGACGCTAGCAATCAGCCCCAGCATTTT
CASRGDDASNQPQHF
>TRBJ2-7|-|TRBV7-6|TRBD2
TGTGCCAGCAGCTTAGCGGTGGGGACTAGCGGGGTCTACGAGCAGTACTTC
CASSLAVGTSGVYEQYF
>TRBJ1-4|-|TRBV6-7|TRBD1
TGTGCCAGCAGTAAGACAGGGGGGAATGAAAAACTGTTTTTT
CASSKTGGNEKLFF
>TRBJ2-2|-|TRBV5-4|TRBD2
TGTGCCAGCAGCTTATATCAGGGAGGGACCGGGGAGCTGTTTTTT
CASSLYQGGTGELFF
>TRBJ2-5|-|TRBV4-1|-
TGCGCCAGCAGCCAAGATTATGAATTGCCGGGTGGAGAGACCCAGTACTTC
CASSQDYELPGGETQYF
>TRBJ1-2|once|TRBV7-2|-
TGTGCCAGCAGAGAGCCCCCTAGTGGCTACACCTTC
CASREPPSGYTF
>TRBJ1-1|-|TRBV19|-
TGTGCCAGTAGTATGAGGACTGAAGCTTTCTTT
CASSMRTEAFF
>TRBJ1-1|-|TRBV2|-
TGTGCCAGCAGTTTATGGGGGAACACTGAAGCTTTCTTT
CASSLWGNTEAFF
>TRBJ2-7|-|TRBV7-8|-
TGTGCCAGCAGCTTGCACCCCTCCACCTCCCACTACGAGCAGTACTTC
CASSLHPSTSHYEQYF
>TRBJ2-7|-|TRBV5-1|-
TGCGCCAGCAGCTTGGGAGGTAGCTCGCAGTACTTC
CASSLGGSSQYF
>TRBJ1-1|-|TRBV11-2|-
TGTGCCAGCAGCTTAGAACCGGACTGGGACACTGAAGCTTTCTTT
CASSLEPDWDTEAFF
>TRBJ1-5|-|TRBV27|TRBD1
TGTGCCAGCAGTTTATCTTACAGGGGAGATCAGCCCCAGCATTTT
CASSLSYRGDQPQHF
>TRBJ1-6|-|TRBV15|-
TGTGCCACCAGCAGAGATCCGGGGGCTAATTCACCCCTCCACTTT
CATSRDPGANSPLHF
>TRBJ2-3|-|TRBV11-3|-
TGTGCCAGCAGCTTAGGTGGGGGGCCCACAGATACGCAGTATTTT
CASSLGGGPTDTQYF
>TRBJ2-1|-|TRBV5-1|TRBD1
TGCGCCAGCAGCTTGAGGGGGCCCTACAATGAGCAGTTCTTC
CASSLRGPYNEQFF
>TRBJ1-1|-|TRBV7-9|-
TGTGCCAGCAGCCAGAGGAAGGGCAGTGTAAACACTGAAGCTTTCTTT
CASSQRKGSVNTEAFF
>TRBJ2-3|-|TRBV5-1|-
TGCGCCAGCAGCTTGGTTCAGATCACAGATACGCAGTATTTT
CASSLVQITDTQYF
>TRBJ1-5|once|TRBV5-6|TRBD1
TGTGCCAGCAGCCCCGGGACAGGGTCAGCCCAGCATTTT
CASSPGTGSAQHF
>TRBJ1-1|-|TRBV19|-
TGTGCCAGTACCACCACCGCGGGGAATTTGGCTTTCTTT
CASTTTAGNLAFF
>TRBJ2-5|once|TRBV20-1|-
TGCAGTGCGGGCAGTCCCACCCAGTACTTC
CSAGSPTQYF